This T cell receptor (beta chain) came from a study of cytomegalovirus exposure and HLA in healthy donors listed by TCRdb under 2017. Regarding the research as a whole: According to an earlier analysis of 587 of the donors, 150 million to 200 million T cells yielded 117 million unique TCR beta sequences and about 300 Gb of sequence data. Roughly 310 gigabases of sequencing data and 70 million to 100 million unique TCR sequences were included in an early release covering 550 to 650 HLA-typed donors. Rather than drawing on any new phenotypic data, the later analysis identified candidate immune exposures from TCR beta sequences and the way those sequences occurred across donors. Four or five DR-DQ haplotypes were handled as single units for association and clustering because linkage in the cohort was strong. Across approximately 400 genotyped donors of the cohort, an average of roughly 250,000 unique TCR beta nucleotide sequences per donor were sequenced, and roughly 20% of those sequences were non-productive. Every discovery cohort repertoire had been produced on one sequencing platform. Both class I and class II loci were covered by HLA typing, at four-digit resolution. The number of typed donors differed by locus: about 620-640 for A, B, C, DRB1 and DQB1; about 520 for DQA1; some 590 for DPA1; and 400 to 480 for DPB1. Along with the roughly 670-subject first cohort, a separate validation cohort of some 130 different subjects was used. The study aimed to test whether cataloging public T cell receptors could reveal signatures of past pathogen exposure. Alongside the repertoire data, information on donor age, sex, ethnicity and CMV serostatus was compiled. In a later analysis, previously published TCR beta repertoires from hundreds of donors were re-analyzed and high-resolution HLA genotyping was added so that TCR occurrence patterns could be studied. The genetic ancestry cluster associated with self-reported Caucasian donors included approximately 85% of the 350 to 500 genotyped donors. The T cell repertoires of about 700 subjects were profiled by immunosequencing and related to cytomegalovirus serostatus. In a later genetic analysis, genome-wide SNP genotypes for about 60% of the 666 donors were used, and that subset was treated as a discovery cohort. To predict cytomegalovirus infection status, the study combined high-throughput TCR immunosequencing, statistical association of individual TCRs with disease status, and machine learning. An earlier analysis of roughly 600 of the donors used high-throughput TCR beta sequencing to judge whether each TCR beta V gene segment behaved as functional or pseudogenic.

Library preparation used the immunoSEQ multiplex PCR assay. A mixture of 60 forward primers for TCR Vbeta segments and 13 reverse primers for TCR Jbeta segments was used in the multiplex PCR. Amplification of the CDR3 region of rearranged TCR beta genes was performed with a multiplex PCR assay on genomic DNA. The Illumina HiSeq System was used to sequence the amplified TCR beta libraries as 87-base-pair reads. In the authors' own workflow: A later analysis counted some 74 million unique TCR beta chains across the 550 to 750 repertoires, and roughly 10 million of these chains were shared by at least two donors. Raw reads were error-corrected and collapsed into unique sequences by a nearest-neighbor algorithm in which closely related sequences were merged to remove PCR and sequencing errors. To assign V, D and J gene segments, CDR3 sequences were aligned to IMGT reference sequences. For a sequence to be retained, at least a six-nucleotide match to both a V gene segment and a J gene segment was required. Rearrangements were classified as productive when the CDR3 lacked stop codons and remained in frame with V and J, and all other rearrangements were classified as non-productive. CDR3 was defined according to IMGT convention as the region running from the second conserved V-encoded cysteine to the conserved J-encoded phenylalanine. Sequences without an unambiguous match to a single V gene segment were excluded from the earlier analysis of almost 600 of the donors. In an earlier analysis of about 590 of the donors, a V segment was called functional when productive rearrangements were above 56.7%, and segregating when the standard deviation between donors exceeded 5%. To diagnose cytomegalovirus status from the catalog of TCR beta chain sequences, a statistical classification framework was built. In a later analysis, V and J genes were assigned by comparing TCR nucleotide sequences against IMGT/GENE-DB human TR gene sequences. Using the TCRdist pipeline, a later analysis assigned CDR3 sequences along with most-parsimonious VDJ recombination scenarios. In a later analysis, each TCR beta chain was defined by its CDR3 amino acid sequence together with its V-gene family, and reads without a unique V-gene family were excluded. As a way to deal with suspected cross-contamination and a sequencing artifact, a later analysis dropped roughly 620 nucleotide sequences that were highly shared and had low generation probability. For each public chain, a later analysis derived a clonal expansion index from normalized ranks of inferred template counts within each repertoire. Generation probabilities in a later analysis came from a VDJ recombination model fitted to out-of-frame rearrangements, and those results were checked against IGoR. In a later analysis, hypergeometric tests were used to score TCR-TCR, TCR-HLA and TCR-CMV co-occurrence, with a repertoire-size bias correction applied to TCR pairs. In a later analysis, false discovery rates were estimated by permuting HLA or CMV assignments 20 times. In a later analysis, co-occurring TCRs were grouped with DBSCAN, and TCRdist sequence similarity was added when clustering was performed within HLA-allele-positive subsets. For co-occurrence clustering, repertoires with fewer than 30,000 or more than 120,000 public chains were excluded, along with four or five repertoires with anomalous nucleotide sharing. This is the immuneACCESS table as TCRdb keeps it, with only in-frame sequences that have V and J called. A part of the clones is gone; compared with another copy, unresolved V genes explain less than half, and the rest is unexplained. V, J and clone size were drawn from that table, and D and trimming were deduced from the DNA. The sample has more than 140,000 clones on record, approximately 82% of them singletons. Jointly, the top ten make up less than 2% of the sample.

In the germline V gene (reference sequence), CDR1 corresponds to LNHNV and CDR2 to YYDKDF. V is shortened by 10 bases, J by 5 bases, and the region joining them spans 17 bases. The cysteine opens and the phenylalanine closes a CDR3 of 14 amino acids. Just the 42-base CDR3 DNA is kept, in frame starting at base 1. Note on this clone: No cognate antigen has been identified for it. Base quality data are lacking; no much larger clone is found one base away.

In total, just over 650 healthy bone marrow donors made up the cohort. All cohort members were sampled while nominally healthy, although unrecorded immune exposures were likely present. The donor tested CMV seronegative, placing the donor among the 350 to 400 seronegative members of the cohort. A peripheral blood sample was provided by each donor, and peripheral blood mononuclear cells were used for TCR beta sequencing. The Qiagen DNeasy Blood Extraction Kit was used to extract genomic DNA from the blood cell samples. General study outcomes and caveats: A further reported finding was that TCR beta sequences accurately predicted the HLA-A and HLA-B alleles for most subjects in the first cohort. According to a later genetic analysis, donors in an Asian-associated ancestry cluster had fewer N-insertions in productive TCRs than the approximately 710-donor mean. A few of the identified cytomegalovirus-associated TCR beta chains were confirmed in vitro to be specific for cytomegalovirus antigens. Most TCR sequences were seen in very few donors, while some public TCRs were found in many individuals. A later analysis reported that several top co-occurrence clusters appeared linked to parvovirus B19, influenza, CMV and Epstein-Barr virus. A later analysis found that HLA-associated TCR beta chains were more clonally expanded and had lower generation probabilities than equally common non-associated chains. At a false discovery rate of 0.05, a later analysis linked around 17,000 TCR beta sequences to specific HLA alleles. The authors suggested that the approach could potentially be generalized to other disease states and immunological phenotypes. Correlated functional status among segregating V segments might reflect linkage disequilibrium, but an unknown experimental factor could not be ruled out. In an earlier analysis of approximately 600 of the donors, most TCR beta V segments were observed in productive rearrangements about 87% or about 30% of the time, broadly matching IMGT annotations. In a later analysis, most CMV-associated TCR beta chains were found to appear HLA-restricted, with HLA associations seemingly driven largely by CMV exposure. Because HLA typing was missing for some donors at each locus, association tests included only the typed subset. V-gene and J-gene trimming of TCR beta chains was associated with a missense DCLRE1C variant in a later genetic analysis, and the association was replicated in an independent cohort. Immune exposure information for the cohort was limited to CMV serostatus. Assigning TCR associations to individual alleles was difficult when HLA alleles, especially DR and DQ, strongly co-occurred. The 87-base-pair reads could not distinguish some IMGT-functional V segments, including TRBV6-2 and TRBV6-3, so those segments were excluded. The study gave a list of 150 to 200 TCR beta chains associated with cytomegalovirus. The classifier was reported to diagnose cytomegalovirus status with high specificity and sensitivity in both the original and validation cohorts. The cohort was sequenced for TCR beta chains only, and without alpha or paired-chain data the features that could be detected were limited. A cluster of highly shared sequence variants was judged likely to be a technical artifact of the sequencing pipeline. Presence/absence analyses assumed roughly uniform sequencing depth across donors, an assumption that may not hold. Because counts were too low, under 20 rarely observed V segments, including chromosome 9 orphons, were left out of the earlier analysis of a few hundred of the donors. In a later analysis, the rate of TCR association differed among HLA loci, with DRB1 alleles having the most associated TCRs and HLA-C alleles having the fewest.

Sequencing was carried out using PBMCs. This chain joins TRBV15 to TRBJ2-2, and TRBD1 may be the D gene, going by 7 matching bases. The receptor's source is a woman in her thirties or forties in good health and CMV-seronegative. The CDR3 protein sequence reads: CASKRQGGTGELFF. The DNA reads TGTGCCAGCAAAAGACAGGGAGGAACCGGGGAGCTGTTTTTT.